Sequencing of this T cell receptor (beta chain) was carried out in a study of glioma-infiltrating T cells after dendritic cell vaccination. Across the study: Monocyte-derived dendritic cells, cultured six to seven days with IL-4 and GM-CSF, were pulsed with autologous tumor lysate.

Measured with immunoSEQ multiplex PCR; TCRdb has only the in-frame clones, and not every one. The sample includes roughly 88,000 clones, roughly 77% seen only once; the top ten take approximately 2.1%. The time point was: after dendritic cell vaccination, including at tumor progression/relapse. No glioblastoma patient carried an isocitrate dehydrogenase mutation. Germline V lookup: CDR1 SGHAT, CDR2 FQNNGV. V lost 5 bases, J lost 6 bases, and 12 bases lay in between. This CDR3 is 13 amino acids long. The receptor was derived from a human donor with glioblastoma. Sequenced material: blood, taken after dendritic cell vaccination. The genes are TRBV11-2 and TRBJ2-3; weak D call: TRBD1 (6 bases). DNA of the CDR3: TGTGCCAGCAGCCCCGTGGGGGCCGATACGCAGTATTTT. It encodes CASSPVGADTQYF.